This T cell receptor beta chain was identified in a study of metastatic and nonmetastatic thyroid tumors. About the research overall: Comparative analysis of repertoires was undertaken across blood and tumor or nodule tissue obtained from malignant and benign thyroid patients.

Before thyroid surgery, none of the patients had received any treatment. In the authors' methods: It was from CDR3 differences across clinicopathological groups that a distant-metastasis classifier for papillary thyroid cancer was built. TCRdb redid the clone calls on the PCR reads using MiXCR. TCRdb's processing, not the study's, gives the V and J calls here. This sample has about 53,000 clones, with more than 20% found just once. Study-level results: Benign nodules reportedly had significantly lower TCR beta diversity than malignant thyroid tumors in blood and tumor.

This clone was recorded at least ten times. The antigen remains unidentified. V shed 2 bases, J shed 1 base, and the junction held 8 bases outside the gene matches. CDR3 length: 16 residues. CDR1 is SGHVS, CDR2 FQNEAQ, per germline. The chain has TRBV7-8 and TRBJ2-7, with 7 nucleotides matching TRBD2. Sequenced material: blood. The source is a female donor with papillary thyroid cancer or a benign thyroid nodule (not recorded which). Some clones in this sample may be carry-over from other donors' samples. CDR3 nucleotides: TGTGCCAGCAGCTTACTTGCGTTAGCGGGTTCCTACGAGCAGTACTTC. Translation gives CASSLLALAGSYEQYF. Based on the CDR3 plus reference TRBV7-8 and TRBJ2-7, the full variable domain is GAGVSQSPRYKVAKRGQDVALRCDPISGHVSLFWYQQALGQGPEFLTYFQNEAQLDKSGLPSDRFFAERPEGSVSTLKIQRTQQEDSAVYLCASSLLALAGSYEQYFGPGTRLTVT.